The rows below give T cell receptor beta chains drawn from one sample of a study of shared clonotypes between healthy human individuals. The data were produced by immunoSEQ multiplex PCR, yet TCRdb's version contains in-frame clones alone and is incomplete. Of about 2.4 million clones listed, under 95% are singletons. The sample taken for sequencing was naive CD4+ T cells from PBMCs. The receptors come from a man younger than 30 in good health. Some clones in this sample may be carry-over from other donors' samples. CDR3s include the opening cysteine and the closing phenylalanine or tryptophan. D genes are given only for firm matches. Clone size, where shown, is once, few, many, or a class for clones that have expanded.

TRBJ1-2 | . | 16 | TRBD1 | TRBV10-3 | CAISPGQGALLGGYTF | TGTGCCATCAGCCCGGGACAGGGGGCGCTTTTGGGAGGCTACACCTTC
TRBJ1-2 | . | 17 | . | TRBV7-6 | CASSLSPPGRYNYGYTF | TGTGCCAGCAGCTTAAGTCCTCCGGGGCGTTATAACTATGGCTACACCTTC
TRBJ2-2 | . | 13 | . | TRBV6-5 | CASSPQGHGELFF | TGTGCCAGCAGTCCACAGGGTCACGGGGAGCTGTTTTTT
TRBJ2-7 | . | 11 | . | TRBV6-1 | CASSLTYEQYF | TGTGCCAGCAGCCTAACTTACGAGCAGTACTTC
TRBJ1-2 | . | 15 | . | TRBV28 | CASSLGPPRNYGYTF | TGTGCCAGCAGTTTAGGTCCCCCGAGGAACTATGGCTACACCTTC
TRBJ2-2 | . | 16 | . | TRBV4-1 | CASSQSLRGRAGELFF | TGCGCCAGCAGCCAATCATTGAGGGGACGGGCCGGGGAGCTGTTTTTT
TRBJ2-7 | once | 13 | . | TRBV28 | CASSPPARAEQYF | TGTGCCAGCAGTCCGCCCGCTCGGGCCGAGCAGTACTTC
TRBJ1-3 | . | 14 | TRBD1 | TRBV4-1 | CASSLQGPGNTIYF | TGCGCCAGCAGCCTACAGGGGCCTGGAAACACCATATATTTT
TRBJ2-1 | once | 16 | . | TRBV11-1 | CASSSRWGERVNEQFF | TGTGCCAGCAGCTCCCGGTGGGGGGAGCGGGTCAATGAGCAGTTCTTC
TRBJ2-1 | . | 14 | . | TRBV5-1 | CASSRESPGNEQFF | TGCGCCAGCAGCCGCGAGAGCCCGGGCAATGAGCAGTTCTTC
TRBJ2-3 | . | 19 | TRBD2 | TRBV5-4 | CASRIGAKTSPRNTDTQYF | TGTGCCAGCAGGATTGGAGCCAAGACTAGCCCAAGAAACACAGATACGCAGTATTTT
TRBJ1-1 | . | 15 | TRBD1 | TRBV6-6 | CASSYPRGVYTEAFF | TGTGCCAGCAGCTACCCCAGGGGGGTGTACACTGAAGCTTTCTTT
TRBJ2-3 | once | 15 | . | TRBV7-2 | CASSLRADPTDTQYF | TGTGCCAGCAGCTTAAGGGCGGACCCCACAGATACGCAGTATTTT
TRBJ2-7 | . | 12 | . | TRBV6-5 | CASSYSAYEQYF | TGTGCCAGCAGTTACTCTGCCTACGAGCAGTACTTC
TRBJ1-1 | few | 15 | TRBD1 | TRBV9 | CASSVGDRANTEAFF | TGTGCCAGCAGCGTAGGGGACAGGGCGAACACTGAAGCTTTCTTT
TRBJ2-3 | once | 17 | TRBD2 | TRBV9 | CASSVGKTSGSTDTQYF | TGTGCCAGCAGCGTAGGAAAGACTAGCGGGAGCACAGATACGCAGTATTTT
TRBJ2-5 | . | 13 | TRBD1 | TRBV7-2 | CASRYTGEETQYF | TGTGCCAGCAGATACACAGGGGAGGAGACCCAGTACTTC
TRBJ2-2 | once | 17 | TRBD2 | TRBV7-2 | CASSLELAGGYTGELFF | TGTGCCAGCAGCTTAGAACTAGCGGGAGGTTACACCGGGGAGCTGTTTTTT
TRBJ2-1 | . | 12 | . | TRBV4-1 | CASSQDRREQFF | TGCGCCAGCAGCCAAGATCGACGGGAGCAGTTCTTC
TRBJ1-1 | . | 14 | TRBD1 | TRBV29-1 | CSVQGGKMNTEAFF | TGCAGCGTCCAGGGGGGAAAAATGAACACTGAAGCTTTCTTT
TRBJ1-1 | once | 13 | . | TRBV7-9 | CASSIGGVTEAFF | TGTGCCAGCAGCATAGGAGGGGTTACTGAAGCTTTCTTT
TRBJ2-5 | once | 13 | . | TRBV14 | CASSQGLQETQYF | TGTGCCAGCAGCCAAGGCCTTCAAGAGACCCAGTACTTC
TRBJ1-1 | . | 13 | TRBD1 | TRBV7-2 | CASSGQGGTEAFF | TGTGCCAGCAGCGGACAGGGTGGCACTGAAGCTTTCTTT
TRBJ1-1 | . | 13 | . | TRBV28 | CAVTEGTELEAFF | TGTGCCGTAACCGAAGGGACGGAGCTAGAAGCTTTCTTT
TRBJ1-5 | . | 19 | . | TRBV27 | CASSLIGRFRGNENQPQHF | TGTGCCAGCAGTTTAATTGGTCGATTTAGGGGAAACGAAAATCAGCCCCAGCATTTT
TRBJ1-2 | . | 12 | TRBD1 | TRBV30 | CAWRGQGSGYTF | TGTGCCTGGAGGGGACAGGGCTCTGGCTACACCTTC
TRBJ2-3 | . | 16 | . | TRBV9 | CASSFRDSGGTDTQYF | TGTGCCAGCAGCTTCCGGGACTCAGGGGGCACAGATACGCAGTATTTT
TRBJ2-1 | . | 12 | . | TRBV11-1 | CASSAPGTEQFF | TGTGCCAGCAGCGCCCCAGGGACTGAGCAGTTCTTC
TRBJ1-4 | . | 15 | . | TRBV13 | CASSRSVTMDEKLFF | TGTGCCAGCAGCCGCAGCGTGACTATGGATGAAAAACTGTTTTTT
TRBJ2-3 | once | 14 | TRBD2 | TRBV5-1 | CASSPRLAEDTQYF | TGCGCCAGCAGCCCGAGACTAGCCGAAGATACGCAGTATTTT
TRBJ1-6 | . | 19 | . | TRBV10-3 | CAISSTYRAFSAMDSPLHF | TGTGCCATCAGTTCAACCTACAGGGCCTTCTCCGCTATGGATTCACCCCTCCACTTT
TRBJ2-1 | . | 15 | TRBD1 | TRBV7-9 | CASSLGTGSGGEQFF | TGTGCCAGCAGCTTAGGGACAGGGTCTGGGGGTGAGCAGTTCTTC
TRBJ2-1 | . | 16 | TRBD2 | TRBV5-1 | CASSLGLAGIYNEQFF | TGCGCCAGCAGCTTGGGGCTAGCGGGTATCTACAATGAGCAGTTCTTC
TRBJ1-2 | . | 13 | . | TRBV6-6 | CASSIRTEYGYTF | TGTGCCAGCAGCATACGGACAGAATATGGCTACACCTTC
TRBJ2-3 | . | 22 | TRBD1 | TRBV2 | CASSFTDRSGTGGVYATDTQYF | TGTGCCAGCAGTTTCACGGACCGTTCCGGGACAGGGGGCGTTTATGCCACAGATACGCAGTATTTT
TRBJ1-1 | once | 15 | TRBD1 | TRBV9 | CASSARDRQNTEAFF | TGTGCCAGCAGCGCCCGGGACAGACAGAACACTGAAGCTTTCTTT
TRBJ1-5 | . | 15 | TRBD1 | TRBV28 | CASQTGLSSNQPQHF | TGTGCCAGCCAGACAGGGCTTTCTAGCAATCAGCCCCAGCATTTT